The T cell receptor (beta chain) under discussion was sequenced for a study of brain T cells in children with intractable seizures. General study findings and limits: Patients' HCMV serostatus was unknown; virus specificity rests on CDR3 similarity alone.

Sequencing was performed with immunoSEQ multiplex PCR; in TCRdb, only in-frame clones are kept and a portion is missing. This sample carries roughly 64,000 clones, 95% to 96% of them seen once, and the ten largest clones take 0.35% to 0.4%. Trimming took 2 bases from V and 1 from J; bases not matched to a gene: 13. This CDR3 has 19 residues. The germline V gene has CDR1 LGHNT and CDR2 FRNRAP. Points on this clone: No antigen is known for it.

The sequenced cases were selected for having the highest brain T cell transcript signatures. The receptor comes from a boy under two years old with focal cortical dysplasia and intractable seizures. The material sequenced was peripheral blood, taken at surgery. The J gene is TRBJ1-1, the V gene TRBV12-5; TRBD1 agrees at 10 bases. The CDR3 region has the DNA TGTGCTAGTGGTTTGACGAAACGACAGGGGGCCGGAGAGAACACTGAAGCTTTCTTT. This gives the protein CASGLTKRQGAGENTEAFF.